The 20 T cell receptor beta chains below all came from one sample that was sequenced in a study of T cells in localized non-small cell lung cancer. TCRdb's table, derived via immunoSEQ multiplex PCR, lists solely in-frame clones and lacks some. The data hold about 61,000 clones, with 70% to 90% observed a single time. The starting material was peripheral blood, obtained before any cancer treatment. These receptor sequences come from a man aged 35-69 years with stage I squamous cell lung carcinoma.

The chain recombines TRBV6-5 with TRBJ1-6, with D maybe TRBD1 (5 bases). CDR3 length: 15 residues. From germline, CDR1 is MNHEY and CDR2 SVGAGI. V lost 3 bases and J 7 bases, leaving 13 bases between the germline ends. CDR3 amino acids: CASSYRTSRNSPLHF. For the CDR3, the DNA is TGTGCCAGCAGTTATAGGACAAGTCGGAATTCACCCCTCCACTTT.

The chain links TRBV7-9 to TRBJ1-1, with TRBD1 identical over 7 bases. The length of the CDR3 is 15 residues. Per the germline V gene, CDR1 is SEHNR and CDR2 is FQNEAQ (reference sequence). V lost 4 bases to trimming and J lost 3 bases; unmatched junction nucleotides: 8. CDR3 region: CASSSYRGRYTEAFF. For the CDR3, the DNA is TGTGCCAGCAGCTCCTACAGGGGACGATACACTGAAGCTTTCTTT.

The V call is TRBV30, the J call TRBJ1-5; tentative D call: TRBD1 (5 bases). The CDR3 has 13 amino acids. The germline CDR1 and CDR2 sequences are GTSNPN and SVGIG (reference sequence). V was pared by 1 base and J by 8 bases, with 12 bases between. DNA of the CDR3: TGTGCCTGGAGTGCCCTCGGGGGGAAGCCCCAGCATTTT. Its protein is CAWSALGGKPQHF.

The J gene is TRBJ2-1, the V gene TRBV11-2, with D maybe TRBD2 (6 bases). Looked up from germline, CDR1 is SGHAT and CDR2 is FQNNGV. Trimming stripped 4 bases from V and 7 bases from J, with 20 bases between. The CDR3 contains 16 residues. CDR3 region: CASSSRGASHKNEQFF. DNA of the CDR3: TGTGCCAGCAGCTCGCGCGGGGCTAGCCATAAGAATGAGCAGTTCTTC.

The J gene is TRBJ2-1, the V gene TRBV10-3; TRBD2 agrees at 14 bases. The CDR3 sequence is 15 residues long. CDR1 is ENHRY and CDR2 is SYGVKD in the germline V gene. V lost 6 bases to trimming and J lost 8 bases; unmatched junction nucleotides: 6. DNA for the CDR3: TGTGCCATCAGCCCCGGGACTAGCGGGAGCTATGAGCAGTTCTTC. The encoded protein is CAISPGTSGSYEQFF.

This clone was counted between two and nine times. The CDR3 spells CASSYAVPRAGELFF. The CDR3 nucleotides are TGTGCCAGCAGTTACGCCGTTCCTCGGGCCGGGGAGCTGTTTTTT. The genes are TRBV6-4 and TRBJ2-2; D call uncertain. Per germline, CDR1 MRHNA and CDR2 SNTAGT. With 5 bases removed from V and 6 bases from J, the gap between germline ends came to 16 bases. The CDR3 runs 15 residues.

The genes are TRBV4-3 and TRBJ2-7, with D possibly TRBD2 on 5 matching bases. The CDR3 length is 15 residues. With 0 bases removed from V and 0 bases from J, the gap between germline ends came to 9 bases. CDR1 is LGHNA and CDR2 is YSLEER in the germline V gene. CDR3 nucleotides: TGCGCCAGCAGCCAAGAGGCGGGCCGCTCCTACGAGCAGTACTTC. Translating it yields CASSQEAGRSYEQYF.

V usage is TRBV7-2 and J usage is TRBJ1-5; D remains unclear. The CDR3 is 16 amino acids. Germline CDR1 is SGHTA and CDR2 is FQGNSA. With 5 bases removed from V and 2 bases from J, the gap between germline ends came to 16 bases. This CDR3 is CASSQTVLSGNQPQHF. As DNA, the CDR3 is TGTGCCAGCAGCCAAACAGTCCTAAGCGGCAATCAGCCCCAGCATTTT.

The rearrangement uses TRBV4-3 and TRBJ2-7, with TRBD2 matching 7 bases. Germline trimming cut 4 bases from V and 2 bases from J; bases unmatched to any gene: 17. CDR1 and CDR2 from the germline V gene are LGHNA and YSLEER. This CDR3 is 18 amino acids long. In DNA form, the CDR3 reads TGCGCCAGCAGCCTCGCTTTTGGGGAACTAGCGAGAACCTACGAGCAGTACTTC. Encoded protein: CASSLAFGELARTYEQYF.

The chain is built from TRBV7-3 and TRBJ2-2; D uncertain. The CDR3 runs 15 residues. The germline gives CDR1 SGHTA, CDR2 FQGTGA. The germline V and J ends were trimmed by 1 base and 8 bases, with 14 bases remaining between them. The CDR3 DNA reads as TGTGCCAGCAGCTTAAAGGTGGGATCTACGGGGGAGCTGTTTTTT. This translates into CASSLKVGSTGELFF.

There are a few counts of this clone. The chain carries TRBV28 and TRBJ1-3; TRBD1 matches 7 bases. Germline CDR1 MDHEN, CDR2 SYDVKM. Trimming cost V 1 base and J 0 bases; bases outside gene matches: 3. There are 16 residues in the CDR3. CDR3 sequence: CASSLFGTVSGNTIYF. The CDR3 region has the DNA TGTGCCAGCAGTTTATTCGGGACAGTCTCTGGAAACACCATATATTTT.

The J gene is TRBJ2-7, the V gene TRBV9; D is possibly TRBD1 (5 bases). Germline V lookup: CDR1 SGDLS, CDR2 YYNGEE. The CDR3 sequence is 11 residues long. Trimming took off 5 bases at V and 3 bases at J, with 6 bases between the two ends. This chain's CDR3 is CASRDSYEQYF. CDR3 nucleotide sequence: TGTGCCAGCAGAGACAGCTACGAGCAGTACTTC. The entire variable domain, with the rest obtained from reference TRBV9 and TRBJ2-7, is as follows: DSGVTQTPKHLITATGQRVTLRCSPRSGDLSVYWYQQSLDQGLQFLIQYYNGEERAKGNILERFSAQQFPDLHSELNLSSLELGDSALYFCASRDSYEQYFGPGTRLTVT.

V gene TRBV11-2 combines with J gene TRBJ2-5; 7 nucleotides line up with TRBD1. V shed 4 bases and J 5 bases; nucleotides not matched to a gene: 19. Germline V CDR1 and CDR2: SGHAT, FQNNGV. This CDR3 comprises 18 residues. CDR3 residues: CASSSHPPVQGPSETQYF. The CDR3 DNA reads as TGTGCCAGCAGCTCCCATCCCCCCGTACAGGGGCCCTCGGAGACCCAGTACTTC.

This chain joins TRBV28 and TRBJ2-7, with 9 bases lining up with TRBD2. From germline, CDR1 is MDHEN and CDR2 SYDVKM. The CDR3 spans 19 residues. CDR3: CVPLGPSGGPLGVWYEQYF. Written as DNA, the CDR3 is TGTGTCCCTTTAGGGCCCAGCGGGGGGCCGTTGGGGGTCTGGTACGAGCAGTACTTC.

This clone was observed once. The chain is built from TRBV27 and TRBJ1-1; TRBD1 aligns across 8 bases. The junction had 10 bases not matched to a gene; V was cut back by 6 bases and J by 1 base. The germline CDR1 and CDR2 sequences are MNHEY and SMNVEV (reference sequence). The length of the CDR3 is 16 residues. The CDR3 here is CASRSFSGGGNTEAFF. In DNA form, the CDR3 reads TGTGCCAGCAGATCCTTCTCAGGGGGCGGGAACACTGAAGCTTTCTTT.

The chain employs TRBV30 and TRBJ1-2, with 7 bases lining up with TRBD1. The ends lost 3 bases at V and 7 bases at J; junction bases unmatched: 11. The germline gives CDR1 GTSNPN, CDR2 SVGIG (reference sequence). CDR3 length: 14 residues. The CDR3 loop is CAWRPGGGAAGYTF. CDR3 DNA sequence: TGTGCCTGGAGGCCAGGGGGGGGCGCAGCTGGCTACACCTTC.

This chain's CDR3 is CASSDRGPLAQTQYF. The CDR3 nucleotides are TGTGCCAGCAGTGACCGGGGCCCCCTAGCCCAGACCCAGTACTTC. This chain joins TRBV28 and TRBJ2-5; TRBD1 or TRBD2 may be the D gene (5 bases each). Germline CDR1 is MDHEN and CDR2 is SYDVKM. Trimming shortened V by 5 bases and J by 6 bases, and 19 bases separated the two germline ends. The CDR3 consists of 15 residues.

This sequence joins TRBV28 and TRBJ1-2; TRBD1 might be the D (5 bases). CDR3 length: 14 residues. Germline V gene sequence: CDR1 MDHEN, CDR2 SYDVKM. V lost 7 bases to trimming and J lost 5 bases, with 17 bases between them. CDR3 region: CASMTAGMVYGYTF. CDR3 coding DNA: TGTGCCAGCATGACCGCAGGGATGGTATATGGCTACACCTTC.

This sequence joins TRBV7-2 and TRBJ1-2, with TRBD1 matching 7 bases. The J segment lost 2 bases and the V segment lost 5 bases, leaving 5 bases of the junction unmatched. Per the germline V gene, CDR1 is SGHTA and CDR2 is FQGNSA. The CDR3 length is 14 residues. The CDR3 DNA sequence: TGTGCCAGCAGCCCCAAGGGACAGAACTATGGCTACACCTTC. The encoded protein is CASSPKGQNYGYTF.

This clone showed up just once. The chain links TRBV7-9 to TRBJ2-7; weak D call: TRBD2 (6 bases). Germline CDR1 SEHNR, CDR2 FQNEAQ (reference sequence). The CDR3 extends over 14 amino acids. Trimming pared 5 bases from V and 2 bases from J, leaving 13 bases between. The CDR3 loop reads CASSPTSFTYEQYF. The CDR3 DNA is TGTGCCAGCAGCCCGACTAGTTTTACCTACGAGCAGTACTTC.